The present T cell receptor (beta chain) was sequenced within a study of blood T cell repertoires in COVID-19. As for the study in general: Acute and convalescent COVID-19 specimens originated in the United States, Italy and Spain. Sample material is recorded as cDNA or gDNA derived from T cells, B-cell-depleted T cells, or PBMCs.

In the original analysis: Researchers report that nucleated cell counts were estimated from reference gene primer amplification. Profiling relied on immunoSEQ multiplex PCR, and the TCRdb table lists in-frame clones only, not all of them. D and trimming come from the DNA, and the V and J calls and clone size come from that table. The sample lists about 30,000 clones; 89% were seen once. CDR3 length: 14 amino acids. CDR1 is LNHDA, CDR2 SQIVND, per germline (reference sequence). Trimming pared 3 bases from V and 5 bases from J, leaving 14 bases between. The origin of this receptor is a man at least 80 years old with acute or convalescent COVID-19. The chain carries TRBV19 and TRBJ2-7; TRBD2 might be the D (6 bases). The material sequenced was peripheral blood. CDR3 nucleotide sequence: TGTGCCAGTAGTATCAGCTACGGGAGTCACGAGCAGTACTTC. Its translation: CASSISYGSHEQYF. Based on the CDR3 plus reference TRBV19 and TRBJ2-7, the full variable domain is DGGITQSPKYLFRKEGQNVTLSCEQNLNHDAMYWYRQDPGQGLRLIYYSQIVNDFQKGDIAEGYSVSREKKESFPLTVTSAQKNPTAFYLCASSISYGSHEQYFGPGTRLTVT.